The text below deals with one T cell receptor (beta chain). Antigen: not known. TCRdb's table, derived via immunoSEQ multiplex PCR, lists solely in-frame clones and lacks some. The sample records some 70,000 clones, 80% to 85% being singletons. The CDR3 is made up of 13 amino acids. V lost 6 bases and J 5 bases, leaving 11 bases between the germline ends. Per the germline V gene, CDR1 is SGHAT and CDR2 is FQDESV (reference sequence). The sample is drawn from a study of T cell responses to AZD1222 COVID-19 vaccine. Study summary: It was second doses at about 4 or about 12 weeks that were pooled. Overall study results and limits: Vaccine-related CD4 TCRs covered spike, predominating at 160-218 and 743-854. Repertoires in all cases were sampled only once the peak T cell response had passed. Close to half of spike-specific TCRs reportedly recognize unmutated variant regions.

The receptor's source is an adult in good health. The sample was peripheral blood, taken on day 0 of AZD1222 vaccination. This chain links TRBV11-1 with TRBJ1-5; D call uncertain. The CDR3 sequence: CASSSNRDQPQHF. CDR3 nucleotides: TGTGCCAGCAGTTCTAACAGAGATCAGCCCCAGCATTTT.